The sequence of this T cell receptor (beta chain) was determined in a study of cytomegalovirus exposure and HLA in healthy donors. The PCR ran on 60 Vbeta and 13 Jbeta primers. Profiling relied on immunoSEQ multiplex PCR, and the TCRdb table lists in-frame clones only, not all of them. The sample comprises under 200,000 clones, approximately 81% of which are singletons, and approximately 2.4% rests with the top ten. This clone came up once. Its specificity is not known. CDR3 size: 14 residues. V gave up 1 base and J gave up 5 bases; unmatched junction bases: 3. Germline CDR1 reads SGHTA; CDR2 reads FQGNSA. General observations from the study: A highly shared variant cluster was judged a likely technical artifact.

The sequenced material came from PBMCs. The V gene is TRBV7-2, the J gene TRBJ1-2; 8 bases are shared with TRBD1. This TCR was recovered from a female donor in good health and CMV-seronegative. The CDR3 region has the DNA TGTGCCAGCAGCTTAGGCGGGACAGGATATGGCTACACCTTC. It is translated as CASSLGGTGYGYTF.